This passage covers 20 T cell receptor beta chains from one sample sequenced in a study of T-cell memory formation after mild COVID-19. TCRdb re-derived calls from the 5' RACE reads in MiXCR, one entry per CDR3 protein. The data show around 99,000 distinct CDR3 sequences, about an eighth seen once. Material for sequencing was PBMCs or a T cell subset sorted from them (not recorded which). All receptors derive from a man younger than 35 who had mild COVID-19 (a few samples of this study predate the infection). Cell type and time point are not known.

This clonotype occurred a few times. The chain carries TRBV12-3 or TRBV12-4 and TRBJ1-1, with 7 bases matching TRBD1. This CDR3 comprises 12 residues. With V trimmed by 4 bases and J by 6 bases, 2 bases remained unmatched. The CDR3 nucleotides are TGTGCCAGCAGTTGGGGGACAGCTGAAGCTTTCTTT. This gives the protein CASSWGTAEAFF.

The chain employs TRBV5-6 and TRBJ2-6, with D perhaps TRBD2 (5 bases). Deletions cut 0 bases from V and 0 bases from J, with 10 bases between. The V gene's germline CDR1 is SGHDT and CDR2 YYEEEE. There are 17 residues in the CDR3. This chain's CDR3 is CASSLAGFRSGANVLTF. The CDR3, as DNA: TGTGCCAGCAGCTTGGCGGGGTTCCGCTCTGGGGCCAACGTCCTGACTTTC.

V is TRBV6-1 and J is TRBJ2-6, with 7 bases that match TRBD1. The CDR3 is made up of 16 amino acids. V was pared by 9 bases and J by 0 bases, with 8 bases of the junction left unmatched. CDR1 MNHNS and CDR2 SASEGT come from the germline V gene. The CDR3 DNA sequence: TGTGCCAGTTTCTGGGACAGCCTCTCTGGGGCCAACGTCCTGACTTTC. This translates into CASFWDSLSGANVLTF.

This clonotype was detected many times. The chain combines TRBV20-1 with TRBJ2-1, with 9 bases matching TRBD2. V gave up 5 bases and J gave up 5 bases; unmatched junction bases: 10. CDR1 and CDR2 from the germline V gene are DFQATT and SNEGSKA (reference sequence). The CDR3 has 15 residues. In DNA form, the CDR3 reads TGCAGTGCTGATGATCCGGGACTAGCAGACAATGAGCAGTTCTTC. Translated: CSADDPGLADNEQFF.

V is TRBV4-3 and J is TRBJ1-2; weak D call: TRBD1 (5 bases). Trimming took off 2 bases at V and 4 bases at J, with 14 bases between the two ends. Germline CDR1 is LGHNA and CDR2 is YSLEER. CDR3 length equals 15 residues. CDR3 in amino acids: CASSQTGAKGYGYTF. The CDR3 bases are TGCGCCAGCAGCCAAACTGGGGCTAAGGGCTATGGCTACACCTTC.

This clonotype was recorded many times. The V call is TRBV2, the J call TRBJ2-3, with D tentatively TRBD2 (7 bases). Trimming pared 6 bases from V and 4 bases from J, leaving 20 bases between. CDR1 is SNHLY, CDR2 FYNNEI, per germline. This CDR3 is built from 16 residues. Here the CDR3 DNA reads TGTGCCAGCAGACCCTTTACGGGGGGCCCCGCAGATACGCAGTATTTT. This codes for CASRPFTGGPADTQYF.

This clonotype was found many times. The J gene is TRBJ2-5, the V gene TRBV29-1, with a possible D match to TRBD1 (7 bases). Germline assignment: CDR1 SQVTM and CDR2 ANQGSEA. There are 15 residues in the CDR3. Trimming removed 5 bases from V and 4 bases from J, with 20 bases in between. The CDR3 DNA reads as TGCAGCGTTTTTGAGGAGGGGGCGGTGGGAGAGACCCAGTACTTC. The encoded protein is CSVFEEGAVGETQYF.

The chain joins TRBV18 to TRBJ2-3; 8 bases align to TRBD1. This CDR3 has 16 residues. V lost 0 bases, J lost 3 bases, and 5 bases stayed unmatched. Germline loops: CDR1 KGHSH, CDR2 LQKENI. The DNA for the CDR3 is TGTGCCAGCTCACCACCGCGAGACAGGGGAACAGATACGCAGTATTTT. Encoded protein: CASSPPRDRGTDTQYF. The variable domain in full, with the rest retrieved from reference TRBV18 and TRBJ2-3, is NAGVMQNPRHLVRRRGQEARLRCSPMKGHSHVYWYRQLPEEGLKFMVYLQKENIIDESGMPKERFSAEFPKEGPSILRIQQVVRGDSAAYFCASSPPRDRGTDTQYFGPGTRLTVL.

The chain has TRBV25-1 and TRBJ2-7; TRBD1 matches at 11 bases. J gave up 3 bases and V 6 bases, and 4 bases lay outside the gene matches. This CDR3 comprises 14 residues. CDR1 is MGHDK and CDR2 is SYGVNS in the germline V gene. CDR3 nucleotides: TGTGCCAGCAGGGGACAGGGGGTTCTCTACGAGCAGTACGTC. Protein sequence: CASRGQGVLYEQYV.

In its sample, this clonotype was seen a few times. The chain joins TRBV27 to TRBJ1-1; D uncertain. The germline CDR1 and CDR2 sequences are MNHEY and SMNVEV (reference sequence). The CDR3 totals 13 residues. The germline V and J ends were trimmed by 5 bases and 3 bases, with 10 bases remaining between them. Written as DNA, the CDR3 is TGTGCCAGCAGTAGCCGGATTTACACTGAAGCTTTCTTT. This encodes CASSSRIYTEAFF.

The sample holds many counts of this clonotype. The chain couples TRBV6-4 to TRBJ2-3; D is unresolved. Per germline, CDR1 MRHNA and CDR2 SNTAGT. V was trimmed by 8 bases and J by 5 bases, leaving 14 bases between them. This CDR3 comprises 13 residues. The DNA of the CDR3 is TGTGCCAGCGCCTTCCGCTCCCAAGATACGCAGTATTTT. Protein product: CASAFRSQDTQYF.

CDR3: CASSQERVAGLTDTQYF. CDR3 nucleotide sequence: TGCGCCAGCAGCCAAGAGAGGGTAGCGGGCCTCACAGATACGCAGTATTTT. This sequence joins TRBV4-3 and TRBJ2-3, with 7 positions matching TRBD2. V was clipped by 0 bases and J by 2 bases; unmatched bases: 8. The CDR3 totals 17 residues. CDR1 is LGHNA, CDR2 YSLEER, per germline.

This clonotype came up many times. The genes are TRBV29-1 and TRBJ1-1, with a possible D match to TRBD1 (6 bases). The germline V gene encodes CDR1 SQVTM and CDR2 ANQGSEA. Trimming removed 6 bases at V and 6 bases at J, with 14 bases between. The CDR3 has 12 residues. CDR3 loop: CSVMTGFSEAFF. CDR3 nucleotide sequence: TGCAGCGTGATGACAGGTTTCTCTGAAGCTTTCTTT.

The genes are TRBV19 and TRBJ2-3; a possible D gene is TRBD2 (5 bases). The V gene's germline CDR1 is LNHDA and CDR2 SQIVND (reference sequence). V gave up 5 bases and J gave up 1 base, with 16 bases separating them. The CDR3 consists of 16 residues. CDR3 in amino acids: CASSLRLSGGTDTQYF. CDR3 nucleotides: TGTGCCAGTAGTCTCCGACTCTCCGGGGGCACAGATACGCAGTATTTT.

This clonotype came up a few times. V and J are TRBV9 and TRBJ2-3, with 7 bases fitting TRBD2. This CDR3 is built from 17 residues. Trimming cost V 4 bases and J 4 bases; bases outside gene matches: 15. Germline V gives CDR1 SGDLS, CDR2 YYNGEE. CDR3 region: CASSPYTGGPSADTQYF. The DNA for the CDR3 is TGTGCCAGCAGCCCTTACACGGGGGGACCGTCGGCAGATACGCAGTATTTT.

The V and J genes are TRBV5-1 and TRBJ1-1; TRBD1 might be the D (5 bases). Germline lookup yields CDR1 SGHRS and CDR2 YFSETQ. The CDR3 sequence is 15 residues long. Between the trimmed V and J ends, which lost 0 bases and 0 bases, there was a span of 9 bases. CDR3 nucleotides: TGCGCCAGCAGCTTGGTTGGGGGGATGAACACTGAAGCTTTCTTT. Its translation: CASSLVGGMNTEAFF.

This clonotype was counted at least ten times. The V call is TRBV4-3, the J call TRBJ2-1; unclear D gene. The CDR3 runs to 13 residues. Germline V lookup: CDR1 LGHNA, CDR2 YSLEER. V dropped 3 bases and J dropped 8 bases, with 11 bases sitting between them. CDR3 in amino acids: CASSQRSGDEQFF. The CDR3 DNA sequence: TGCGCCAGCAGCCAGAGGTCGGGCGATGAGCAGTTCTTC.

CDR3 protein: CASRQESDGYTF. The CDR3 DNA follows: TGTGCCAGCAGACAGGAGTCTGATGGCTACACCTTC. This chain links TRBV5-5 with TRBJ1-2; a weak D match, TRBD1 (5 bases). Germline V gene lookup returns CDR1 SGHKS and CDR2 YYEKEE (reference sequence). The V gene lost 5 bases and the J gene lost 6 bases, with 11 bases spanning the gap. This CDR3 is 12 amino acids long.

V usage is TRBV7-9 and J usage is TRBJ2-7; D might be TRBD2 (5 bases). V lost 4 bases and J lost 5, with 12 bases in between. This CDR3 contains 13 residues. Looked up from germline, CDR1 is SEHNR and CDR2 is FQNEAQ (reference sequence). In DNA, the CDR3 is TGTGCCAGCAGCTGGAAAGGGCGGGACGAGCAGTACTTC. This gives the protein CASSWKGRDEQYF.

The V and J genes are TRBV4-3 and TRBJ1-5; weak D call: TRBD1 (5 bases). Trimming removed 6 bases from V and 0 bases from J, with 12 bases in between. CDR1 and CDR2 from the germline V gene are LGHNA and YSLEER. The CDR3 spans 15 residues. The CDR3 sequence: CASSRDVTSNQPQHF. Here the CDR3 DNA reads TGCGCCAGCAGTCGGGACGTGACTAGCAATCAGCCCCAGCATTTT.